This T cell receptor (beta chain) was captured in a study of OX40 agonist ivuxolimab in advanced cancers. For the study in its entirety: Ivuxolimab was a fully human IgG2 agonistic monoclonal antibody targeting the costimulatory receptor OX40 (CD134). Intravenous ivuxolimab was administered to patients every 2 weeks at six dose levels: 0.01, 0.1, 0.3, 1.5, 3 and 10 mg/kg. Among the approximately 50 dose-escalation patients, approximately 20 had hepatocellular carcinoma, approximately 15 melanoma, 9 renal cell carcinoma and 9 head and neck cancer. The dose-escalation cohort was 80% to 90% male with a mean age of around 62 years, ranging from about 23 to 85. Patients were allowed to have had prior anti-PD-1, anti-PD-L1 or anti-CTLA-4 therapy, and approximately 40% of the dose-escalation patients had been treated with checkpoint inhibitors. Partial responses were achieved by three dose-escalation patients, of whom one had hepatocellular carcinoma and two had cutaneous melanoma. The purpose of peripheral TCRbeta sequencing was to test whether ivuxolimab changed TCR sequence diversity and led to clonal T-cell expansion. The monotherapy dose-escalation portion (N = 52 patients) of the phase I ivuxolimab trial is reported in the paper.

Patients with autoimmune disease history or receiving systemic immunosuppression were excluded from the trial. In every dose cohort, peripheral blood was drawn for TCR sequencing at baseline, cycle 4 day 1, and cycle 7 day 1. The samples were taken from a phase I, first-in-human, multicenter, open-label dose-escalation trial of ivuxolimab. Adults with locally advanced or metastatic melanoma, renal cell, hepatocellular, or head and neck squamous cell carcinoma were enrolled in the trial. Before TCR sequencing, CD4+ and CD8+ T cells were separately sorted from peripheral blood. The CDR3 covers 13 residues, taking in both the cysteine and the phenylalanine. Only the CDR3 portion is preserved as DNA: 39 bases, with reading frame beginning at the first base. V lost 3 bases and J lost 9 bases, and the count of bases not matched to a germline gene is 6. The germline V gene (reference sequence) yields LNHDA for CDR1 and SQIVND for CDR2.

For sequencing of the TCRbeta CDR3 region, genomic DNA was extracted from the sorted cells. The immunoSEQ Assay was used for sequencing of TCRbeta CDR3 regions. TCRdb mirrors the immuneACCESS table, restricted to in-frame sequences. Some clones are absent from its copies; in checked studies, under half trace to an unresolved V gene, and the reason for the others is unknown. Here the sample has 75,000 to 95,000 clones; around 87% occur a single time. 4.5% to 5.5% of the sample comes from the top ten. The paper's findings and limits, for the study overall: In partial responders in the 0.1-3.0 mg/kg groups, normalized peripheral clonal expansion was found to be among the lowest, especially among CD8+ T cells. Low levels of normalized T-cell clonal expansion were also shown by some nonresponding patients. The antigen specificity of the clonally expanded peripheral T cells was not determined. After ivuxolimab, CD8+ T cells had more expanded clones than CD4+ T cells on average. At doses of 0.1 to 3.0 mg/kg, clonal expansion of both CD4+ and CD8+ T cells in blood was seen between baseline and week 6.

Turning to this clone: Its specific antigen is unknown. Per-base qualities were not stored, and no clone one base away is much larger.

This sequence was found in an adult with an advanced solid tumor such as melanoma, head and neck, liver or kidney cancer. The specimen was CD4+ or CD8+ T cells sorted from blood, collected in a trial of the OX40 agonist ivuxolimab. Recombination linked TRBV19 to TRBJ2-3, with 7 bases aligning to TRBD1. For the CDR3, the sequence is CASSIKRQGTQYF. The nucleotides are TGTGCCAGTAGTATTAAGCGACAGGGAACGCAGTATTTT.